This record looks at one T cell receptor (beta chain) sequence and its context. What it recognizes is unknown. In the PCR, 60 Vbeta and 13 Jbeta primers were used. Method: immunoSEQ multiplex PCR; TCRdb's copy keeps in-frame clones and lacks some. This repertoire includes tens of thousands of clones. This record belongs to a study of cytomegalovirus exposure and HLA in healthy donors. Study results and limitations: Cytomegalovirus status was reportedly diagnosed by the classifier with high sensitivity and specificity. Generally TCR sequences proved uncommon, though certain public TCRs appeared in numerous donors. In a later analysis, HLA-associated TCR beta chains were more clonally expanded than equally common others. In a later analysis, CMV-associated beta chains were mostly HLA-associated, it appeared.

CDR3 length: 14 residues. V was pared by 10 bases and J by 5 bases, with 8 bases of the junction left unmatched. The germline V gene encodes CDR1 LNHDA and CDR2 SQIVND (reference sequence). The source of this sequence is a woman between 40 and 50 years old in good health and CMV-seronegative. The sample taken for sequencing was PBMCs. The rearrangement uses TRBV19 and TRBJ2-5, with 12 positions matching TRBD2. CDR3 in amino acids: CATETSGSGETQYF. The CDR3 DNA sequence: TGTGCCACCGAGACTAGCGGGAGTGGTGAGACCCAGTACTTC.